The rows below give T cell receptor beta chains drawn from one sample of a study of cytomegalovirus exposure and HLA in healthy donors. Assay: immunoSEQ multiplex PCR; the TCRdb copy retains only in-frame clones and omits some. Of some 140,000 clones in the sample, about 86% were seen once. Specimen: PBMCs. The receptors derive from a woman in her twenties or thirties in good health and CMV-seronegative. Each CDR3 is given with its conserved first and last residue. A D gene is named only where the DNA matches it firmly. Clone size appears in some rows only: once, few, many, or a class for an expanded clone.

d_call	j_call	v_call	clone_size	cdr3_aa	cdr3_nt
-	TRBJ1-1	TRBV28	-	CASSLGLNTEAFF	TGTGCCAGCAGTTTAGGACTAAACACTGAAGCTTTCTTT
-	TRBJ2-5	TRBV5-1	-	CASSLGAGEETQYF	TGCGCCAGCAGCTTGGGGGCAGGGGAGGAGACCCAGTACTTC
TRBD1	TRBJ2-3	TRBV6-4	-	CASSQGAGDTQYF	TGTGCCAGCAGTCAGGGGGCCGGAGATACGCAGTATTTT
-	TRBJ1-2	TRBV6-1	-	CASSERWGQGYGYTF	TGTGCCAGCAGTGAACGGTGGGGGCAGGGCTATGGCTACACCTTC
-	TRBJ2-5	TRBV5-1	once	CASSLTGLETQYF	TGCGCCAGCAGCTTGACAGGTCTGGAGACCCAGTACTTC
TRBD1	TRBJ1-4	TRBV7-9	-	CASSLRQGANEKLFF	TGTGCCAGCAGCTTAAGACAGGGAGCTAATGAAAAACTGTTTTTT
-	TRBJ1-1	TRBV19	-	CASSILVDSTEAFF	TGTGCCAGTAGTATCCTAGTTGATAGCACTGAAGCTTTCTTT
TRBD2	TRBJ2-1	TRBV7-2	-	CASSTGTTNEQFF	TGTGCCAGCAGCACGGGGACTACCAATGAGCAGTTCTTC
-	TRBJ1-4	TRBV13	-	CASSLQGGANEKLFF	TGTGCCAGCAGCTTACAGGGTGGGGCTAATGAAAAACTGTTTTTT
-	TRBJ1-1	TRBV7-9	-	CASSSSMNTEAFF	TGTGCCAGCAGCTCCTCTATGAACACTGAAGCTTTCTTT
-	TRBJ1-2	TRBV5-1	-	CASSLVGFSGYGYTF	TGCGCCAGCAGCTTGGTGGGTTTTAGCGGCTATGGCTACACCTTC
TRBD1	TRBJ1-4	TRBV19	-	CASSTGWDSFNEKLFF	TGTGCCAGTAGTACGGGATGGGACAGCTTTAATGAAAAACTGTTTTTT
TRBD2	TRBJ2-5	TRBV14	few	CASSQDLSWPSRGGGGTQETQYF	TGTGCCAGCAGCCAAGATCTGAGTTGGCCGTCCCGGGGCGGCGGGGGAACACAAGAGACCCAGTACTTC
-	TRBJ1-1	TRBV29-1	-	CSVDRQSMNTEAFF	TGCAGCGTTGATCGACAGAGCATGAACACTGAAGCTTTCTTT
TRBD1	TRBJ2-3	TRBV5-4	-	CASSQWTGTDTQYF	TGTGCCAGCAGCCAATGGACAGGAACAGATACGCAGTATTTT
TRBD1	TRBJ1-4	TRBV18	-	CASSRGQGVGEKLFF	TGTGCCAGCTCCCGCGGACAGGGTGTCGGTGAAAAACTGTTTTTT
TRBD1	TRBJ2-1	TRBV6-6	-	CASFLGQGDYNEQFF	TGTGCCAGCTTCCTCGGACAGGGAGACTACAATGAGCAGTTCTTC
TRBD2	TRBJ2-5	TRBV5-6	-	CASRLAGVWETQYF	TGTGCCAGCAGACTAGCGGGAGTCTGGGAGACCCAGTACTTC
-	TRBJ1-1	TRBV7-9	-	CASSLWSVEAFF	TGTGCCAGCAGCTTATGGTCAGTTGAAGCTTTCTTT
TRBD1	TRBJ2-7	TRBV13	-	CASSLGRGRTYEQYF	TGTGCCAGCAGCTTAGGTAGGGGGCGTACCTACGAGCAGTACTTC
-	TRBJ1-5	TRBV4-1	once	CASSRGVYFNQPQHF	TGCGCCAGCAGCCGGGGGGTATACTTCAATCAGCCCCAGCATTTT
-	TRBJ1-3	TRBV28	-	CASRGRQAPRRFSGNTIYF	TGTGCCAGCAGGGGGCGGCAGGCGCCGCGACGGTTCTCTGGAAACACCATATATTTT
-	TRBJ1-2	TRBV15	-	CATSRYRERDGYTF	TGTGCCACCAGCAGATACAGGGAGCGGGACGGCTACACCTTC
TRBD1	TRBJ2-7	TRBV27	-	CASSLVSGQNYEQYF	TGTGCCAGCAGTTTGGTCTCGGGACAGAATTACGAGCAGTACTTC
-	TRBJ1-2	TRBV10-3	once	CAISEGGLTSDYGYTF	TGTGCCATCAGTGAGGGGGGACTCACGTCCGACTATGGCTACACCTTC
-	TRBJ2-7	TRBV5-4	-	CANSLVDSSYEQYF	TGTGCCAACAGCTTGGTGGACAGCTCCTACGAGCAGTACTTC
-	TRBJ2-2	TRBV29-1	-	CSVELEMTGNTGELFF	TGCAGCGTTGAATTAGAGATGACGGGGAACACCGGGGAGCTGTTTTTT
-	TRBJ2-3	TRBV5-6	-	CASSIRLSYTDTQYF	TGTGCCAGCAGCATCAGACTGTCGTACACAGATACGCAGTATTTT
TRBD1	TRBJ1-6	TRBV28	-	CASTETGWDDSPLHF	TGTGCCAGCACCGAGACAGGGTGGGATGATTCACCCCTCCACTTT
-	TRBJ1-4	TRBV9	-	CASSEGAGPGANEKLFF	TGTGCCAGCAGCGAAGGGGCCGGGCCCGGAGCTAATGAAAAACTGTTTTTT
-	TRBJ2-2	TRBV2	-	CASREDYTGELFF	TGTGCCAGCAGGGAAGACTACACCGGGGAGCTGTTTTTT
TRBD1	TRBJ2-3	TRBV7-9	-	CASSRDRIVSTDTQYF	TGTGCCAGCAGCCGGGACAGGATAGTCTCCACAGATACGCAGTATTTT
-	TRBJ1-1	TRBV19	-	CASSGRGEAFF	TGTGCCAGTAGTGGGCGGGGTGAAGCTTTCTTT
-	TRBJ1-1	TRBV19	-	CASSAGPMNTEAFF	TGTGCCAGTAGTGCGGGACCGATGAACACTGAAGCTTTCTTT
TRBD2	TRBJ2-5	TRBV11-2	-	CASSLGAGELETQYF	TGTGCCAGCAGCTTAGGGGCGGGGGAATTGGAGACCCAGTACTTC
TRBD2	TRBJ2-1	TRBV29-1	once	CSVVGLAERYNEQFF	TGCAGCGTTGTAGGGCTAGCGGAGCGCTACAATGAGCAGTTCTTC
-	TRBJ2-1	TRBV9	-	CASSAEVWGAYNEQFF	TGTGCCAGCAGCGCCGAGGTCTGGGGAGCTTACAATGAGCAGTTCTTC
TRBD1	TRBJ1-5	TRBV19	-	CASSKTGGNQPQHF	TGTGCCAGTAGTAAGACAGGGGGGAATCAGCCCCAGCATTTT
-	TRBJ2-3	TRBV6-4	few	CASSDSGGGTTDTQYF	TGTGCCAGCAGTGACTCCGGCGGGGGCACCACAGATACGCAGTATTTT
TRBD1	TRBJ1-2	TRBV27	-	CASSPTGDSGYGYTF	TGTGCCAGCAGTCCGACAGGGGATTCGGGCTATGGCTACACCTTC
TRBD1	TRBJ2-5	TRBV4-3	-	CASSQSLGGQGQETQYF	TGCGCCAGCAGCCAATCCCTGGGGGGACAGGGACAAGAGACCCAGTACTTC
-	TRBJ2-7	TRBV30	-	CAWSAGALDYEQYF	TGTGCCTGGAGTGCGGGAGCCCTAGACTACGAGCAGTACTTC
-	TRBJ1-2	TRBV7-9	-	CASSPSERRGYGYTF	TGTGCCAGCAGCCCCTCCGAGCGGCGAGGCTATGGCTACACCTTC
TRBD1	TRBJ2-3	TRBV5-6	-	CASSRVGDRGTDTQYF	TGTGCCAGCAGCCGCGTCGGGGACAGGGGGACAGATACGCAGTATTTT
-	TRBJ2-7	TRBV4-2	-	CASSQDMTRDEQYF	TGTGCCAGCAGCCAAGATATGACGAGGGATGAGCAGTACTTC
TRBD1	TRBJ2-5	TRBV29-1	-	CSVGWAGGLETQYF	TGCAGCGTGGGATGGGCAGGGGGCTTGGAGACCCAGTACTTC
TRBD2	TRBJ2-7	TRBV28	-	CASSLSGLAGFEQYF	TGTGCCAGCAGTTTAAGTGGGCTAGCGGGATTCGAGCAGTACTTC
-	TRBJ1-4	TRBV4-1	few	CASSQGTASLMRREKLFF	TGCGCCAGCAGCCAAGGGACGGCTAGTCTTATGAGGAGGGAAAAACTGTTTTTT
-	TRBJ1-1	TRBV19	-	CASSIVLGGYTEAFF	TGTGCCAGTAGTATAGTTTTAGGGGGATACACTGAAGCTTTCTTT
TRBD1	TRBJ1-1	TRBV10-3	-	CAISPENPGTGGAGAFF	TGTGCCATCAGCCCCGAAAACCCCGGGACAGGGGGGGCTGGGGCTTTCTTT
-	TRBJ1-1	TRBV29-1	-	CSAGERSGDLNTEAFF	TGCAGCGCAGGGGAACGATCAGGGGATTTGAACACTGAAGCTTTCTTT
-	TRBJ1-3	TRBV6-6	few	CASSNNRDGNTIYF	TGTGCCAGCAGTAACAACAGGGATGGAAACACCATATATTTT
-	TRBJ2-2	TRBV28	-	CASISPGANTGELFF	TGTGCCAGCATCTCCCCAGGGGCGAACACCGGGGAGCTGTTTTTT
TRBD2	TRBJ2-7	TRBV7-2	-	CASSLGGSSGRVQQYF	TGTGCCAGCAGCTTAGGCGGCTCTAGCGGGAGAGTCCAGCAGTACTTC
TRBD1	TRBJ1-4	TRBV18	-	CASSSRDRDEKLFF	TGTGCCAGCTCATCCCGGGACAGGGATGAAAAACTGTTTTTT
-	TRBJ2-4	TRBV7-9	-	CASSLGWQGTKNIQYF	TGTGCCAGCAGCTTAGGTTGGCAGGGGACCAAAAACATTCAGTACTTC
TRBD2	TRBJ2-1	TRBV28	-	CASSLLEAGVIHNEQFF	TGTGCCAGCAGTTTACTAGAAGCGGGAGTCATACACAATGAGCAGTTCTTC